The text below deals with one T cell receptor beta chain. Its antigen is unidentified. PCR used 60 Vbeta primers and 13 Jbeta primers. The repertoire was sequenced with immunoSEQ multiplex PCR; TCRdb's copy has only in-frame clones and lacks some. Of about 140,000 clones listed, about 61% were seen once; the top ten hold over 1.5%. The source of the sample is a study of cytomegalovirus exposure and HLA in healthy donors. For the study at large: Genotyping of hundreds of donors showed that around 86% belonged to the Caucasian-associated ancestry cluster. Study-wide results and limits: An observed cluster of highly shared sequence variants was recorded as a likely sequencing artifact. HLA restriction was apparent for most CMV-associated TCR beta chains in a later analysis.

The CDR3 covers 14 residues. The germline V gene encodes CDR1 SGHTA and CDR2 FQGNSA. V lost 5 bases, J lost 0 bases, and 4 bases stayed unmatched. This TCR was sampled from a male donor in good health and CMV-seronegative. The rearrangement uses TRBV7-2 and TRBJ2-7, with TRBD1 matching over 7 bases. The sequenced material came from PBMCs. CDR3: CASSPRDSSYEQYF. CDR3 DNA sequence: TGTGCCAGCAGCCCCCGGGACAGCTCCTACGAGCAGTACTTC.